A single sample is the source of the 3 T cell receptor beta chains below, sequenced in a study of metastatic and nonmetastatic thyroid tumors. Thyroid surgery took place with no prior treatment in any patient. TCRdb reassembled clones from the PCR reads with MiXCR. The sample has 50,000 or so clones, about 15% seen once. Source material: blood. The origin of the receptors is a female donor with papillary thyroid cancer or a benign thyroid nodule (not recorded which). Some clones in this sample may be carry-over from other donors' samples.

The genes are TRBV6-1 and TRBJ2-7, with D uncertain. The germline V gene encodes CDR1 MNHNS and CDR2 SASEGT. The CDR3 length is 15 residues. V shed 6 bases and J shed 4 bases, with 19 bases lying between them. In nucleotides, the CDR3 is TGTGCCAGCAGCCGCTATAGCTTGACGCCTTACGAGCAGTACTTC. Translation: CASSRYSLTPYEQYF.

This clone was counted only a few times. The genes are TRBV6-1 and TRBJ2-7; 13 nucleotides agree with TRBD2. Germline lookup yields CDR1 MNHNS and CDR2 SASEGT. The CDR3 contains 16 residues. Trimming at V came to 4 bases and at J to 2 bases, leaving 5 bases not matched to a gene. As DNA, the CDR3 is TGTGCCAGCAGTGGAGGACTAGCGGGGGATGCCTACGAGCAGTACTTC. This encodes CASSGGLAGDAYEQYF.

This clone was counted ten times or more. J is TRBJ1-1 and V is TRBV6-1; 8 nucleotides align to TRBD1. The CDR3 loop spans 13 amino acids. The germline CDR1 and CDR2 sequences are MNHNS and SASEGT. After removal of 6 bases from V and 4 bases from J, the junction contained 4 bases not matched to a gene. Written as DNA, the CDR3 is TGTGCCAGCAGATCACAGGGGGGCACTGAAGCTTTCTTT. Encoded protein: CASRSQGGTEAFF.